These T cell receptor beta chains were read from a single sample in a study of blood T cell repertoires in COVID-19. The repertoire was sequenced with immunoSEQ multiplex PCR; TCRdb's copy has only in-frame clones and lacks some. The repertoire holds 200,000 or so clones, roughly 90% seen once, with about 8.1% in the top ten. Sequenced: PBMCs or T cells enriched from blood (not recorded which). These receptors came from a woman between 18 and 30 years old who had recovered from COVID-19. CDR3s include the opening cysteine and the closing phenylalanine or tryptophan. The D gene is left open where the match is weak. Size is stated for part of the rows, as once, few or many counts, or as a class when the clone is expanded.

cdr3_length: 16; clone_size: .; j_call: TRBJ2-2; d_call: TRBD1; v_call: TRBV5-4; cdr3_nt: TGTGCCAGCAGGGGGGACAGGAAGGTTGACACCGGGGAGCTGTTTTTT; cdr3_aa: CASRGDRKVDTGELFF
cdr3_length: 18; clone_size: .; j_call: TRBJ1-2; d_call: .; v_call: TRBV28; cdr3_nt: TGTGCCAGCAGTTTAACAGGTTCTGTAAAGGGTCTTAACTATGGCTACACCTTC; cdr3_aa: CASSLTGSVKGLNYGYTF
cdr3_length: 13; clone_size: .; j_call: TRBJ1-1; d_call: .; v_call: TRBV2; cdr3_nt: TGTGCCAGCAGGCAGGGGTCGTGGACTGAAGCTTTCTTT; cdr3_aa: CASRQGSWTEAFF
cdr3_length: 18; clone_size: .; j_call: TRBJ2-2; d_call: .; v_call: TRBV7-2; cdr3_nt: TGTGCCAGCAGCCAAAAACACGGGGGTACTGGGGGCACCGGGGAGCTGTTTTTT; cdr3_aa: CASSQKHGGTGGTGELFF
cdr3_length: 14; clone_size: .; j_call: TRBJ2-7; d_call: TRBD2; v_call: TRBV7-9; cdr3_nt: TGTGCCAGCAGCTTAGTGGGGGACTACTACGAGCAGTACTTC; cdr3_aa: CASSLVGDYYEQYF
cdr3_length: 15; clone_size: many; j_call: TRBJ2-2; d_call: TRBD2; v_call: TRBV6-1; cdr3_nt: TGTGCCAGCAGTGAATGGGGAGGGGACACCGGGGAGCTGTTTTTT; cdr3_aa: CASSEWGGDTGELFF
cdr3_length: 14; clone_size: .; j_call: TRBJ1-5; d_call: .; v_call: TRBV2; cdr3_nt: TGTGCCACCAAGGTCGGGGTGGGCAATCAGCCCCAGCATTTT; cdr3_aa: CATKVGVGNQPQHF
cdr3_length: 14; clone_size: .; j_call: TRBJ2-7; d_call: TRBD1; v_call: TRBV5-1; cdr3_nt: TGCGCCAGCAGCTTATCGGGACAGTACTACGAGCAGTACTTC; cdr3_aa: CASSLSGQYYEQYF
cdr3_length: 15; clone_size: .; j_call: TRBJ1-2; d_call: TRBD1; v_call: TRBV27; cdr3_nt: TGTGCCAGCAGTTTATCGGGGCAGGGGGTCCTTGGCTACACCTTC; cdr3_aa: CASSLSGQGVLGYTF
cdr3_length: 11; clone_size: .; j_call: TRBJ2-7; d_call: .; v_call: TRBV28; cdr3_nt: TGTGCCAGCCAACAATCCTACGAGCAGTACTTC; cdr3_aa: CASQQSYEQYF
cdr3_length: 13; clone_size: .; j_call: TRBJ2-7; d_call: .; v_call: TRBV5-4; cdr3_nt: TGTGCCAGCAGCTCACAGGTAACCTACGAGCAGTACTTC; cdr3_aa: CASSSQVTYEQYF
cdr3_length: 16; clone_size: .; j_call: TRBJ2-2; d_call: .; v_call: TRBV6-5; cdr3_nt: TGTGCCAGCAGTTACCAAGACACCGAGTACACCGGGGAGCTGTTTTTT; cdr3_aa: CASSYQDTEYTGELFF
cdr3_length: 15; clone_size: .; j_call: TRBJ2-3; d_call: TRBD1; v_call: TRBV5-1; cdr3_nt: TGCGCCAGCCTCCTGGGACAGGGTGAAGCAGATACGCAGTATTTT; cdr3_aa: CASLLGQGEADTQYF
cdr3_length: 14; clone_size: once; j_call: TRBJ1-6; d_call: .; v_call: TRBV5-1; cdr3_nt: TGCGCCAGCAGCCCTCCGGACAGTAATTCACCCCTCCACTTT; cdr3_aa: CASSPPDSNSPLHF
cdr3_length: 15; clone_size: .; j_call: TRBJ1-2; d_call: TRBD1; v_call: TRBV28; cdr3_nt: TGTGCCAGCACCCCAGGGGGCTCGCAGGGGTTTGGCTACACCTTC; cdr3_aa: CASTPGGSQGFGYTF
cdr3_length: 14; clone_size: .; j_call: TRBJ1-2; d_call: .; v_call: TRBV11-1; cdr3_nt: TGTGCCAGCAGCTCCCCCAGGAATTTCTATGGCTACACCTTC; cdr3_aa: CASSSPRNFYGYTF
cdr3_length: 17; clone_size: .; j_call: TRBJ1-6; d_call: .; v_call: TRBV6-1; cdr3_nt: TGTGCCAGCAGTGAAGTGAGGGTCCCCGCCCATAATTCACCCCTCCACTTT; cdr3_aa: CASSEVRVPAHNSPLHF
cdr3_length: 14; clone_size: .; j_call: TRBJ1-6; d_call: TRBD1; v_call: TRBV25-1; cdr3_nt: TGTGCCAGCAGTCCGAACAGGGGAAATTCACCCCTCCACTTT; cdr3_aa: CASSPNRGNSPLHF
cdr3_length: 14; clone_size: .; j_call: TRBJ1-6; d_call: TRBD1; v_call: TRBV28; cdr3_nt: TGTGCCAGCAAACCCGGGACAGGGAATTCACCCCTCCACTTT; cdr3_aa: CASKPGTGNSPLHF
cdr3_length: 13; clone_size: .; j_call: TRBJ1-2; d_call: .; v_call: TRBV5-1; cdr3_nt: TGCGCCAGCAGCGCACAGGCTAACTATGGCTACACCTTC; cdr3_aa: CASSAQANYGYTF
cdr3_length: 12; clone_size: .; j_call: TRBJ2-2; d_call: TRBD1; v_call: TRBV29-1; cdr3_nt: TGCAGCGCCCGACAGGGGAGCGGGGAGCTGTTTTTT; cdr3_aa: CSARQGSGELFF
cdr3_length: 15; clone_size: .; j_call: TRBJ2-1; d_call: .; v_call: TRBV7-9; cdr3_nt: TGTGCCAGCAGCCTTCTCAACATGGCTAGTAGTGAGCAGTTCTTC; cdr3_aa: CASSLLNMASSEQFF
cdr3_length: 13; clone_size: .; j_call: TRBJ2-3; d_call: .; v_call: TRBV30; cdr3_nt: TGTGCCTGGAGTGGACGGGGGACAGATACGCAGTATTTT; cdr3_aa: CAWSGRGTDTQYF
cdr3_length: 15; clone_size: .; j_call: TRBJ1-2; d_call: .; v_call: TRBV27; cdr3_nt: TGTGCCAGCAGTTTATCGGGCAGGTTGCACTATGGCTACACCTTC; cdr3_aa: CASSLSGRLHYGYTF
cdr3_length: 14; clone_size: .; j_call: TRBJ2-5; d_call: .; v_call: TRBV4-2; cdr3_nt: TGTGCCAGCAGCCAAGATATGGAGCAAGAGACCCAGTACTTC; cdr3_aa: CASSQDMEQETQYF
cdr3_length: 12; clone_size: .; j_call: TRBJ1-2; d_call: .; v_call: TRBV12-3/TRBV12-4; cdr3_nt: TGTGCCAGCAGTCCCGACAGCTATGGCTACACCTTC; cdr3_aa: CASSPDSYGYTF
cdr3_length: 13; clone_size: .; j_call: TRBJ1-2; d_call: .; v_call: TRBV6-5; cdr3_nt: TGTGCCAGCAGTTACTCGGGGGCTGGTGGCTACACCTTC; cdr3_aa: CASSYSGAGGYTF
cdr3_length: 14; clone_size: .; j_call: TRBJ2-1; d_call: TRBD2; v_call: TRBV4-1; cdr3_nt: TGCGCCAGCAGCCCTGGACTAGCGGGGGGGGAGCAGTTCTTC; cdr3_aa: CASSPGLAGGEQFF
cdr3_length: 12; clone_size: .; j_call: TRBJ2-5; d_call: TRBD1; v_call: TRBV28; cdr3_nt: TGTGCCAGCAGGGGACAGAGCAAGACCCAGTACTTC; cdr3_aa: CASRGQSKTQYF